The next 24 T cell receptor beta chains were all read from a single sample in a study of blood T cells in healthy people across ages. Sample-barcoded 5' priming and a J-beta primer mix drove a second PCR of roughly 7 to 11 cycles. TCRdb recomputed calls from the 5' RACE reads with MiXCR, one row per CDR3 protein. In the table there are roughly 800,000 distinct CDR3 sequences, roughly 50% of which are singletons. The source material was blood. Every receptor here comes from an elderly man in good health.

Comments on this clonotype: A read error may account for a junction end that differs from germline. The chain uses TRBV7-2 and TRBJ2-1, with a tentative D call TRBD2 (6 bases). CDR3 length: 11 amino acids. The germline V gene has CDR1 SGHTA and CDR2 FQGNSA. CDR3 DNA sequence: TGTGCCAGCACCATGGGAGGAGTCCGGTACTTC. It yields the protein CASTMGGVRYF.

The chain links TRBV3-1 to TRBJ2-1; D might be TRBD2 (5 bases). V was pared by 1 base and J by 0 bases, with 13 bases between. The CDR3 loop spans 17 amino acids. Germline CDR1 and CDR2: LGHDT and YNNKEL (reference sequence). CDR3 in DNA: TGTGCCAGCAGCCAAGTCGGGGTGAGGACCTCCTACAATGAGCAGTTCTTC. Residues: CASSQVGVRTSYNEQFF.

The chain has TRBV7-2 and TRBJ1-4; no clear D gene. Germline assignment: CDR1 SGHTA and CDR2 FQGNSA. With 5 bases removed from V and 0 bases from J, the gap between germline ends came to 4 bases. The CDR3 loop spans 13 amino acids. The CDR3 coding sequence is TGTGCCAGCAGCACCGCAACTAATGAAAAACTGTTTTTT. Translated, it gives CASSTATNEKLFF.

V and J are TRBV4-1 and TRBJ2-1; TRBD2 matches at 7 bases. Germline-derived CDR1 and CDR2 are MGHRA and YSYEKL. V lost 3 bases and J lost 3; bases outside the gene matches: 8. This CDR3 is 16 amino acids long. This chain's CDR3 is CASSQEVGGSYNEQFF. The DNA of the CDR3 is TGCGCCAGCAGCCAGGAGGTAGGCGGGAGCTACAATGAGCAGTTCTTC.

This clonotype is a singleton in its sample. The chain combines TRBV6-5 with TRBJ2-5; no clear D gene. The CDR3 spans 12 residues. Trimming left V 7 bases short and J 5 bases short, with 11 bases between. The germline gives CDR1 MNHEY, CDR2 SVGAGI. CDR3 amino acids: CASKQLGETQYF. CDR3 DNA sequence: TGTGCCAGCAAACAACTCGGGGAGACCCAGTACTTC.

This clonotype was seen a handful of times. This chain connects TRBV5-5 to TRBJ2-5; TRBD1 or TRBD2 may be the D gene (5 bases each). Trimming removed 4 bases at V and 11 bases at J, with 21 bases between. Germline V gene data show CDR1 as SGHKS and CDR2 as YYEKEE (reference sequence). This CDR3 region has 14 residues. CDR3 residues: CASSPGPDIGEQYF. CDR3 DNA: TGTGCCAGCAGCCCGGGACCGGACATAGGGGAGCAGTACTTC.

On this clonotype: The junction departs from germline at one end; a sequencing error may be responsible. The rearrangement links TRBV7-2 to TRBJ2-2; 7 nucleotides match TRBD1. This CDR3 has 15 residues. CDR1 and CDR2 from the germline V gene are SGHTA and FQGNSA. CDR3 DNA sequence: TGTGTCAGCAGCCCTACAGGGGTGTCTACCGGGGAGCTGTTTTTT. Its protein product is CVSSPTGVSTGELFF.

V and J are TRBV28 and TRBJ2-1; 11 nucleotides line up with TRBD2. The CDR3 covers 15 residues. Germline lookup yields CDR1 MDHEN and CDR2 SYDVKM. V was clipped by 6 bases and J by 9 bases; unmatched bases: 10. CDR3 loop: CASRPTSGRGREQFF. The CDR3, as DNA: TGTGCCAGCAGACCCACTAGCGGGAGAGGTCGTGAGCAGTTCTTC.

The gene calls are TRBV29-1 and TRBJ2-3; 10 bases are shared with TRBD2. V lost 6 bases and J lost 3; bases outside the gene matches: 15. This CDR3 has 17 residues. Germline-derived CDR1 and CDR2 are SQVTM and ANQGSEA. Written as DNA, the CDR3 is TGCAGCGTCCGCCAACCCCGGCTAGCGGGAGTGACAGATACGCAGTATTTT. This sequence encodes CSVRQPRLAGVTDTQYF.

V and J are TRBV5-4 and TRBJ2-7, with TRBD1 matching over 8 bases. The CDR3 spans 15 residues. After removal of 3 bases from V and 5 bases from J, the junction contained 10 bases not matched to a gene. Germline CDR1 reads SGHNT; CDR2 reads YYREEE (reference sequence). This CDR3 is CASSSGTGKHHEQYF. Here the CDR3 DNA reads TGTGCCAGCAGCTCCGGGACAGGAAAGCACCACGAGCAGTACTTC.

This sequence joins TRBV10-3 and TRBJ2-7, with D perhaps assigned TRBD1 or TRBD2 (5 bases each). V lost 6 bases, J lost 6 bases, and 18 bases lay in between. CDR1 is ENHRY and CDR2 is SYGVKD in the germline V gene. This CDR3 comprises 14 residues. The DNA for the CDR3 is TGTGCCATCAGGAATTCCGGGACGCAAGGCGAGCAGTACTTC. Its translation is CAIRNSGTQGEQYF.

This chain joins TRBV29-1 and TRBJ1-2, with 8 bases aligning to TRBD1. This CDR3 is built from 12 residues. The trim removed 7 bases at V and 4 bases at J, leaving 5 bases unmatched. Per the germline V gene, CDR1 is SQVTM and CDR2 is ANQGSEA. CDR3 DNA: TGCAGCGCCGGGGACAGGTCCTATGGCTACACCTTC. This sequence encodes CSAGDRSYGYTF.

This clonotype was detected many times. This chain links TRBV12-3 or TRBV12-4 with TRBJ2-5, with D possibly being TRBD1 (5 bases). The length of the CDR3 is 14 residues. V shed 9 bases and J shed 1 base, with 15 bases lying between them. The CDR3 sequence: CASKTGHIQETQYF. The CDR3 DNA reads as TGTGCCAGTAAAACTGGACACATCCAAGAGACCCAGTACTTC.

The chain has TRBV20-1 and TRBJ2-7; D is perhaps TRBD2 (6 bases). The CDR3 extends over 14 amino acids. Trimming pared 1 base from V and 2 bases from J, leaving 12 bases between. Germline V gene lookup returns CDR1 DFQATT and CDR2 SNEGSKA (reference sequence). CDR3 in DNA: TGCAGTGCTAGAGGGGGGGACTGGGCCTACGAGCAGTACTTC. The encoded protein is CSARGGDWAYEQYF.

The chain is built from TRBV7-6 and TRBJ2-1; D gene ambiguous. V was clipped by 1 base and J by 3 bases, with 16 bases between them. Germline CDR1 SGHVS, CDR2 FNYEAQ. The CDR3 loop spans 17 amino acids. The CDR3 loop reads CASSLGGSMYYYNEQFF. The CDR3 DNA follows: TGTGCCAGCAGCTTAGGGGGTAGTATGTACTACTACAATGAGCAGTTCTTC.

The chain uses TRBV21-1 and TRBJ2-2; the D segment call TRBD1 is taken from the table without a DNA check. TRBV21-1 is a recognized pseudogene. There are 15 residues in the CDR3. The CDR3 reads CASSQDRVYTGELFF. The CDR3 DNA is TGTGCCAGCAGCCAGGACAGGGTTTACACCGGGGAGCTGTTTTTT.

The CDR3 nucleotides read TGCGCCAGCAGCTTGGGGGGCGCGAACAATCAGCCCCAGCATTTT. Residues: CASSLGGANNQPQHF. This chain connects TRBV5-1 to TRBJ1-5, with a possible D match to TRBD1 (5 bases). The V gene's germline CDR1 is SGHRS and CDR2 YFSETQ. The CDR3 totals 15 residues. The V gene lost 0 bases and the J gene lost 3 bases, with 10 bases spanning the gap. Looking up the rest from reference TRBV5-1 and TRBJ1-5 gives the full variable domain: KAGVTQTPRYLIKTRGQQVTLSCSPISGHRSVSWYQQTPGQGLQFLFEYFSETQRNKGNFPGRFSGRQFSNSRSEMNVSTLELGDSALYLCASSLGGANNQPQHFGDGTRLSIL.

This chain uses TRBV25-1 with TRBJ1-2, with a tentative D call TRBD1 (5 bases). The V gene lost 4 bases and the J gene lost 8 bases, with 8 bases spanning the gap. Germline CDR1 MGHDK, CDR2 SYGVNS. This CDR3 has 11 amino acids. The CDR3 here is CASSANRGYTF. CDR3 in DNA: TGTGCCAGCAGTGCCAACAGGGGCTACACCTTC.

The chain has TRBV12-3 or TRBV12-4 and TRBJ1-1; 7 positions agree with TRBD1. The CDR3 spans 15 residues. The ends lost 6 bases at V and 0 bases at J; junction bases unmatched: 7. The CDR3 region is CASRRDSILNTEAFF. The CDR3 bases are TGTGCCAGCAGACGGGACAGTATATTGAACACTGAAGCTTTCTTT.

The chain combines TRBV20-1 with TRBJ2-1; 7 bases are shared with TRBD2. CDR1 and CDR2 (germline): DFQATT, SNEGSKA (reference sequence). CDR3 size: 15 residues. V shed 3 bases and J 4 bases; nucleotides not matched to a gene: 9. The chain's CDR3 is CSARVAGKDYNEQFF. The CDR3 nucleotides read TGCAGTGCTAGGGTAGCGGGTAAAGATTACAATGAGCAGTTCTTC.

CDR3 sequence (DNA): TGTGCCAGCAGCTTGTACGTCGTATACAATGAGCAGTTCTTC. Amino acids: CASSLYVVYNEQFF. V gene TRBV5-6 combines with J gene TRBJ2-1; D remains ambiguous. Germline-derived CDR1 and CDR2 are SGHDT and YYEEEE. This CDR3 has 14 residues. The ends were cut back, 1 base at V and 4 bases at J, with 9 bases in the middle.

V usage is TRBV24-1 and J usage is TRBJ2-1; 15 nucleotides line up with TRBD2. The V gene's germline CDR1 is KGHDR and CDR2 SFDVKD. The CDR3 spans 16 residues. V shed 8 bases and J 2 bases; nucleotides not matched to a gene: 3. The CDR3 DNA reads TGTGCCACCACCTGGACTAGCGGGAGGGCCTACAATGAGCAGTTCTTC. It codes for CATTWTSGRAYNEQFF.

The rearrangement links TRBV4-3 to TRBJ2-7; maybe TRBD2 (6 bases). Trimming pared 0 bases from V and 3 bases from J, leaving 12 bases between. CDR1 and CDR2 (germline): LGHNA, YSLEER. The CDR3 length is 15 residues. The CDR3 DNA sequence: TGCGCCAGCAGCCAAGATAAAGGTAGCGGCTACGAGCAGTACTTC. Its protein product is CASSQDKGSGYEQYF.

V gene TRBV30 combines with J gene TRBJ1-2, with TRBD1 as a possible D gene (6 bases). Trimming shortened V by 3 bases and J by 7 bases, and 12 bases separated the two germline ends. Germline CDR1 reads GTSNPN; CDR2 reads SVGIG (reference sequence). The CDR3 spans 12 residues. In nucleotides, the CDR3 is TGTGCCTGGAGAGGGGGGATCGGTGGCTACACCTTC. As protein: CAWRGGIGGYTF.